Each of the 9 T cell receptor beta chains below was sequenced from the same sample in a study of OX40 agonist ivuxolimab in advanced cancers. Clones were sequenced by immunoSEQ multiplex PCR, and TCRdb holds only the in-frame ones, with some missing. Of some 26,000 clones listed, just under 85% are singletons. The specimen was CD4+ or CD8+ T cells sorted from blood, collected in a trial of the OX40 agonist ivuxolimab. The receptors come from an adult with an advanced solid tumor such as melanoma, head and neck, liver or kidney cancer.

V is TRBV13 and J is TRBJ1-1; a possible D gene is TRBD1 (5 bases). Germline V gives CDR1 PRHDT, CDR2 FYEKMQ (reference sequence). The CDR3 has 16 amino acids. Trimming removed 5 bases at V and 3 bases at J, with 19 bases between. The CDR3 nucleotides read TGTGCCAGCAGCGACTACTCGGGACGGATCCACACTGAAGCTTTCTTT. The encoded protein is CASSDYSGRIHTEAFF.

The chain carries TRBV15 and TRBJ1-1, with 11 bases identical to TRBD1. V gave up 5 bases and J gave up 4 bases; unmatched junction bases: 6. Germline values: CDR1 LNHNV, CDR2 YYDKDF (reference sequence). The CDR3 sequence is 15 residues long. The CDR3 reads CATSETGTGGTEAFF. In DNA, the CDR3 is TGTGCCACCAGCGAAACCGGGACAGGGGGCACTGAAGCTTTCTTT.

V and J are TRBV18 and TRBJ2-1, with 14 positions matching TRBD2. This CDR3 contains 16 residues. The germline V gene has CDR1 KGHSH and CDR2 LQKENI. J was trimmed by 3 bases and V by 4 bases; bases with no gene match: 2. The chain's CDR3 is CASSHGLAGGYNEQFF. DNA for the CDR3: TGTGCCAGCTCACACGGACTAGCGGGAGGCTACAATGAGCAGTTCTTC.

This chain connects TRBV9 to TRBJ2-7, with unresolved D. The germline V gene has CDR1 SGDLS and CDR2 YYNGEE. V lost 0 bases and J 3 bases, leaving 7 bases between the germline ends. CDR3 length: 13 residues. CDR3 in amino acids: CASSVGAVYEQYF. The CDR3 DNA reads TGTGCCAGCAGCGTAGGGGCAGTCTACGAGCAGTACTTC.

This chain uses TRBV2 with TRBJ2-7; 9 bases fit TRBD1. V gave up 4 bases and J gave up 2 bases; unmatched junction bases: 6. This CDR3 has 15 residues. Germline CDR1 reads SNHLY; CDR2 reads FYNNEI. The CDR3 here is CASSGGDRVTYEQYF. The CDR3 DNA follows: TGTGCCAGCAGTGGTGGGGACAGGGTAACCTACGAGCAGTACTTC. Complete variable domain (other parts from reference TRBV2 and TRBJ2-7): EPEVTQTPSHQVTQMGQEVILRCVPISNHLYFYWYRQILGQKVEFLVSFYNNEISEKSEIFDDQFSVERPDGSNFTLKIRSTKLEDSAMYFCASSGGDRVTYEQYFGPGTRLTVT.

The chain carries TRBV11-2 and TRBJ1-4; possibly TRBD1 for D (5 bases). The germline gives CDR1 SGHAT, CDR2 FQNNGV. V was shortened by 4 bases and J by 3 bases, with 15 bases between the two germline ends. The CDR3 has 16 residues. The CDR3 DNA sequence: TGTGCCAGCAGCTATAGACCCCCAGGGTCTAATGAAAAACTGTTTTTT. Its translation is CASSYRPPGSNEKLFF.

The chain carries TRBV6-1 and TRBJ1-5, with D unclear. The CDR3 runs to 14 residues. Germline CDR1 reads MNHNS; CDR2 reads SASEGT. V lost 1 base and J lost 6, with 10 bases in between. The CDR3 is CASSEGRVRQPQHF. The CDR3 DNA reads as TGTGCCAGCAGTGAAGGAAGGGTCCGTCAGCCCCAGCATTTT.

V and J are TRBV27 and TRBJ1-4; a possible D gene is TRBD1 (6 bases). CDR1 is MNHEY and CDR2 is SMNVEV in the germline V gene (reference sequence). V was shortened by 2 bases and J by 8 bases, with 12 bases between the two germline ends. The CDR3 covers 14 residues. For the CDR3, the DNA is TGTGCCAGCAGTTTACAACAGGGTTTGGAAAAACTGTTTTTT. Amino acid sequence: CASSLQQGLEKLFF.

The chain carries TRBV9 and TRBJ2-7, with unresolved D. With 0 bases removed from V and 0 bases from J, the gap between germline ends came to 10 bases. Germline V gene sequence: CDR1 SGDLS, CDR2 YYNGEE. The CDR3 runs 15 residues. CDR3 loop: CASSVGGRSSYEQYF. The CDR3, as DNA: TGTGCCAGCAGCGTAGGTGGTAGGAGCTCCTACGAGCAGTACTTC.